This entry lists 8 T cell receptor beta chains sequenced from one sample in a study of response to subunit inactivated influenza vaccine. In TCRdb, the RT-PCR reads were re-called with MiXCR into one record per CDR3 protein. Counted here are around 520,000 distinct CDR3 sequences, approximately 12% occurring once; the ten biggest clones make up roughly 10%. The sample here was PBMCs from blood, taken on the day of vaccination. These receptors originate from a man aged 50-59 years who received an inactivated influenza vaccine.

This clonotype was found a few times. This chain uses TRBV6-2 or TRBV6-3 with TRBJ2-7; D ambiguous. Germline V CDR1 and CDR2: MNHEY, SVGEGT. This CDR3 comprises 14 residues. V lost 5 bases and J lost 3, with 14 bases in between. The CDR3 protein is CASSRPGGSYEQYF. CDR3 in DNA: TGTGCCAGCAGTCGACCGGGTGGCAGCTACGAGCAGTACTTC.

In its sample, this clonotype was seen a few times. The DNA for the CDR3 is TGTGCCAGCAGTTTAGCGCCCAAGAGCTCCTACGAGCAGTACTTC. Protein product: CASSLAPKSSYEQYF. The chain recombines TRBV12-3 or TRBV12-4 with TRBJ2-7, with unresolved D. CDR3 length: 15 amino acids. Trimming cost V 0 bases and J 0 bases, with 9 bases left between them.

The chain combines TRBV27 with TRBJ2-7, with 10 bases aligning to TRBD2. From germline, CDR1 is MNHEY and CDR2 SMNVEV (reference sequence). With 4 bases clipped from V and 4 bases from J, the junction kept 4 bases outside the gene matches. The CDR3 extends over 14 amino acids. The CDR3 sequence: CASSSSTSGYEQYF. CDR3 DNA: TGTGCCAGCAGTTCATCGACTAGCGGGTACGAGCAGTACTTC.

This clonotype has more than one count but fewer than ten. J is TRBJ2-7 and V is TRBV6-2 or TRBV6-3; D uncertain. V lost 6 bases and J 3 bases, leaving 15 bases between the germline ends. CDR3 length equals 14 residues. Germline CDR1 is MNHEY and CDR2 is SVGEGT. CDR3 in amino acids: CASSHKRTDYEQYF. Written as DNA, the CDR3 is TGTGCCAGCAGCCACAAACGGACGGACTACGAGCAGTACTTC.

This clonotype was counted ten times or more. J is TRBJ1-1 and V is TRBV5-1; the match to TRBD1 covers 7 bases. CDR3 length: 15 amino acids. Trimming at V came to 3 bases and at J to 0 bases, leaving 5 bases not matched to a gene. The germline V gene encodes CDR1 SGHRS and CDR2 YFSETQ. The CDR3 DNA is TGCGCCAGCAGCTCGACAGGGAACTTGAACACTGAAGCTTTCTTT. Its translation is CASSSTGNLNTEAFF.

The chain carries TRBV7-9 and TRBJ1-3; 8 nucleotides align to TRBD1. The ends lost 6 bases at V and 1 base at J; junction bases unmatched: 5. This CDR3 contains 15 residues. Germline lookup yields CDR1 SEHNR and CDR2 FQNEAQ (reference sequence). In DNA form, the CDR3 reads TGTGCCAGCAGACAAACAGGGGGATCTGGAAACACCATATATTTT. This gives the protein CASRQTGGSGNTIYF.

The chain employs TRBV5-1 and TRBJ2-5; either TRBD1 or TRBD2 may supply D (5 bases each). The CDR3 length is 15 residues. CDR1 SGHRS and CDR2 YFSETQ come from the germline V gene. Trimming shortened V by 1 base and J by 0 bases, and 10 bases separated the two germline ends. CDR3 loop: CASSLLGTNQETQYF. The DNA for the CDR3 is TGCGCCAGCAGCTTGCTGGGGACCAACCAAGAGACCCAGTACTTC.

The rearrangement joins TRBV24-1 to TRBJ2-5; 15 bases align to TRBD2. Trimming took 4 bases from V and 4 from J; bases not matched to a gene: 3. Germline CDR1 and CDR2: KGHDR and SFDVKD. There are 16 residues in the CDR3. CDR3 loop: CATSEAGLAGGETQYF. CDR3 in DNA: TGTGCCACCAGTGAGGCGGGACTAGCGGGAGGAGAGACCCAGTACTTC.